This entry concerns a single T cell receptor beta chain. The table came from immunoSEQ multiplex PCR; TCRdb's copy has only in-frame clones and leaves some out. The data contain roughly 14,000 clones, approximately 83% of them singletons. Per germline, CDR1 MDHEN and CDR2 SYDVKM. This CDR3 is 13 amino acids long. Trimming pared 8 bases from V and 0 bases from J, leaving 11 bases between. This record comes from a study of T cell changes during pregnancy in multiple sclerosis. The source of this sequence is a female donor with multiple sclerosis, enrolled in a pregnancy study. J is TRBJ2-7 and V is TRBV28, with D possibly matching TRBD1 (5 bases). The sample here was CD8+ T cells from peripheral blood mononuclear cells, taken in the first trimester of pregnancy. The CDR3 sequence: CASARQHSYEQYF. CDR3 DNA sequence: TGTGCCAGCGCGAGACAGCACTCCTACGAGCAGTACTTC.